This TCR beta chain was identified in a study of human T cells and chemical hapten exposure (dated by TCRdb to the early 2020s). At the level of the whole study: Libraries were combined into a pool for sequencing, and differences in TCR yield between samples came mainly from small differences in library volumes within the pool. For every blood RNA sample, sequencing covered both the TCR alpha and TCR beta chains. This study followed changes in the peripheral blood TCR repertoire in vivo during primary and secondary sensitization of alopecia patients to the hapten diphenylcyclopropenone (DPC). The research as a whole found: DPC sensitization did not change how many TCRs were above 1 in 1000 frequency, and no evidence was found of alterations in global repertoire structure. Repeated subsampling changed both the strength of the expansion versus patch-test correlation and the threshold at which the correlation became significant.

This clonotype was counted many times. Its antigen remains undetermined. Base qualities are not at hand, and no much larger clone is one base apart. Its CDR3 holds 11 amino acids, cysteine through phenylalanine. Here the CDR3 DNA is all that survives: 33 bases in frame from base 1. V is cut by 2 bases and J by 11 bases, and the space between the germline ends is 9 bases. The CDR1 and CDR2 encoded by the germline V gene (reference sequence) are SEHNR and FQNEAQ. The method behind the library was RACE. TCRdb lists the instrument as NextSeq 500. During library preparation, unique molecular identifiers were attached to individual cDNA molecules so that TCRs could be counted in a quantitative, reproducible way. Regarding the original processing steps: A median of roughly 98,000 TCRs per sample was observed, with a range of about 20,000 to 750,000. V, J and CDR3 annotation of the TCR reads was performed with the Decombinator software suite. To make PS versus PT1 abundance plots, every sample was subsampled to the same number of TCRs (28,000). TCRs were defined as expanded if absent before sensitization and observed at least eight times at the 2-week time point. TCRdb reran the public reads through fastp at Q25 and MiXCR, keeping productive beta chains. Rows merge per CDR3 protein into single entries with the most common DNA and genes. TCRdb assigned the V and J calls; the authors' analysis was not used. For this sample there are fewer than 100,000 distinct CDR3 sequences; around 9.4% appear just once. About 1.5% of the sample is in the top ten clones.

Reading the label with the study, this specimen's time point is: healthy volunteer bleed at 6 weeks. Unfractionated whole blood was collected in Tempus Blood RNA tubes, and total RNA was extracted from that blood. Four or five healthy volunteers were used as TCR sequencing controls and were bled at day 0, 2 weeks and 6 weeks. What was sequenced was whole blood. This receptor chain uses TRBV7-9 and TRBJ1-1; the D gene is unclear. This clonotype was sampled from a female donor in good health. Some clones in this sample may be carry-over from other donors' samples. Read as DNA, the sequence is TGTGCCAGCAGCTTATTGGATGTGGCTTTCTTT. Translated, this gives CASSLLDVAFF.